The text below deals with one T cell receptor beta chain. Then a second PCR, running about 6 to 12 cycles, was carried out with a sample-barcoded 5' primer and a J-beta primer mix. A tag from a template-switch adaptor with 12 random nucleotides marked each cDNA molecule. TCRdb reprocessed the 5' RACE reads via MiXCR and lists one record per CDR3 protein. The sample lists around 800,000 distinct CDR3 sequences, about 42% occurring once. V shed 3 bases and J 1 base; nucleotides not matched to a gene: 5. The CDR3 spans 16 residues. Per germline, CDR1 SGDLS and CDR2 YYNGEE. This entry is derived from a study of blood T cells in healthy people across ages.

The sequence was collected from a man between 60 and 75 years old in good health. The sequencing input was blood. This chain links TRBV9 with TRBJ2-3, with 10 bases identical to TRBD2. The CDR3 nucleotides read TGTGCCAGCAGCGGACCCGGGACTAGCGGCACAGATACGCAGTATTTT. The encoded protein is CASSGPGTSGTDTQYF.